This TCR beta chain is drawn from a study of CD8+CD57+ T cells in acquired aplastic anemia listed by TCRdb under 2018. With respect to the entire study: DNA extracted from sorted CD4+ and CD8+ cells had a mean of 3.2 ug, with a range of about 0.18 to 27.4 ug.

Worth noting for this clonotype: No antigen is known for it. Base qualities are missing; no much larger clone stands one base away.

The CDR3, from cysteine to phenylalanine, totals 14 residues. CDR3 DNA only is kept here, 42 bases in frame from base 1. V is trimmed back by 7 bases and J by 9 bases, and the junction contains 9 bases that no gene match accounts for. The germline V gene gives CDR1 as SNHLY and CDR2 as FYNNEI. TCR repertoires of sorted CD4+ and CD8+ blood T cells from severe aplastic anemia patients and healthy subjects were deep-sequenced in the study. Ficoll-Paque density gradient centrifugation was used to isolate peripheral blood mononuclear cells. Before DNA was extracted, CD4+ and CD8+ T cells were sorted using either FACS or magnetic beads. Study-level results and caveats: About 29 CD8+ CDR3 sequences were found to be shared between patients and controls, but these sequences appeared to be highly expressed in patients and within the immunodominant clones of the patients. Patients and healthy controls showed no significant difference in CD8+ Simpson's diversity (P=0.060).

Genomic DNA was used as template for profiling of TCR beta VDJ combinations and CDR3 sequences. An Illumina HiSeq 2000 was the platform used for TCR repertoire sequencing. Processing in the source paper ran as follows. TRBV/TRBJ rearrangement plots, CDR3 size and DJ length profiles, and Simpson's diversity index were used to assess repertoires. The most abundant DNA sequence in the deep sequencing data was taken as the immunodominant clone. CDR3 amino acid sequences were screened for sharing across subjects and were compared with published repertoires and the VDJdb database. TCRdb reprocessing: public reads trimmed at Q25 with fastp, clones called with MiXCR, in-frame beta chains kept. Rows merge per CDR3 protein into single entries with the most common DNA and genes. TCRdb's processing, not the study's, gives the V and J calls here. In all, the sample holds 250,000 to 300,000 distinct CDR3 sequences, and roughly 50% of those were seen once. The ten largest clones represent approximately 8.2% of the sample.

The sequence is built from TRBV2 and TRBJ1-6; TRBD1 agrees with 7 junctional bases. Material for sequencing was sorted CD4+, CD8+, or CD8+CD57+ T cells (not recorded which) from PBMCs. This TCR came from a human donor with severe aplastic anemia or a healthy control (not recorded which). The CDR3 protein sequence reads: CASTLGQSPSPLHF. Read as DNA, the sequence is TGTGCCAGCACCCTGGGACAGTCTCCTTCACCCCTCCACTTT.